This T cell receptor (beta chain) originates from a study of CD8 T cells in ankylosing spondylitis. Concerning this clonotype itself: Its specificity is unknown.

Study conclusions and caveats: Seemingly characteristic of ankylosing spondylitis blood was a TCR beta motif consisting of about 8 highly homologous variants.

From the 5' RACE reads, TCRdb called clonotypes with MiXCR, one entry per CDR3 protein. This table has hundreds of thousands of distinct CDR3 sequences, 26% appearing once. This clonotype was sampled from a male donor with ankylosing spondylitis. Input material: blood, either unsorted or a sorted T cell fraction (not recorded which).

The CDR3 DNA follows: TGTGCCAGCAGTTCCCAGGGGCTCCATCAGCCCCAGCATTTT. Its translation: CASSSQGLHQPQHF. The V call is TRBV12-3 or TRBV12-4, the J call TRBJ1-5, with D perhaps TRBD1 (6 bases). The CDR3 consists of 14 residues. The V gene lost 4 bases and the J gene lost 5 bases, with 12 bases spanning the gap.